Listed here are 17 T cell receptor beta chains from one sample, sequenced in a study of cytomegalovirus exposure and HLA in healthy donors. PCR amplification relied on 60 Vbeta primers (plus 13 Jbeta primers). Sequencing used immunoSEQ multiplex PCR; TCRdb keeps in-frame clones, though not all of them. The repertoire includes 150,000 to 200,000 clones, 82% of them detected once, and about 0.89% sits in the top ten. The sequencing sample was made of PBMCs. These receptors were collected from a girl aged 2-15 years in good health and CMV-seropositive.

The CDR3 DNA is TGCGCCAGCAGCTTGTTAAGGGGGGGTGAGCAGTTCTTC. Translation gives CASSLLRGGEQFF. V is TRBV5-1 and J is TRBJ2-1, with a possible D match to TRBD2 (7 bases). Deletions cut 1 base from V and 9 bases from J, with 11 bases between. CDR3 size: 13 residues. From germline, CDR1 is SGHRS and CDR2 YFSETQ.

This clone has only one observation. The chain carries TRBV6-6 and TRBJ2-7; D possibly corresponds to TRBD2 (5 bases). Trimming shortened V by 0 bases and J by 5 bases, and 8 bases separated the two germline ends. The CDR3 is 13 amino acids. CDR1 and CDR2 (germline): MNHNY, SVGAGI (reference sequence). The CDR3 DNA is TGTGCCAGCAGTTACTCGTTCGGGAACGAGCAGTACTTC. This codes for CASSYSFGNEQYF.

This chain connects TRBV6-4 to TRBJ2-5, with TRBD1 matching over 7 bases. The germline V gene encodes CDR1 MRHNA and CDR2 SNTAGT. V shed 2 bases, J shed 3 bases, and the junction held 6 bases outside the gene matches. There are 15 residues in the CDR3. The CDR3 DNA reads TGTGCCAGCAGTGACAGGGGGCTACTAAAAGAGACCCAGTACTTC. Its protein is CASSDRGLLKETQYF.

V is TRBV5-8 and J is TRBJ2-3; 10 bases fit TRBD2. V trimming: 4 bases; J trimming: 4 bases; junction bases outside the gene matches: 3. Germline loops: CDR1 SGHTS, CDR2 YDEGEE. The CDR3 sequence is 14 residues long. In DNA form, the CDR3 reads TGTGCCAGCAGCCATCTAGCGGGAGCAGATACGCAGTATTTT. Translation: CASSHLAGADTQYF.

The J gene is TRBJ2-2, the V gene TRBV2; D not resolved. This CDR3 contains 13 residues. Germline V lookup: CDR1 SNHLY, CDR2 FYNNEI. The V end was cut by 10 bases, the J end by 4 bases, with 13 bases between. The CDR3 nucleotides read TGTGCCATTAACAGAAACCCCACCGGGGAGCTGTTTTTT. It yields the protein CAINRNPTGELFF.

On this clone: Other DNA sequences in this sample translate to the same CDR3. V usage is TRBV27 and J usage is TRBJ1-5; D is possibly TRBD1 (6 bases). Looked up from germline, CDR1 is MNHEY and CDR2 is SMNVEV (reference sequence). V was clipped by 1 base and J by 4 bases, with 8 bases between them. The CDR3 spans 14 residues. Here the CDR3 DNA reads TGTGCCAGCAGTTTATTCAGGGGAAATCAGCCCCAGCATTTT. Amino acids: CASSLFRGNQPQHF.

This rearrangement joins TRBV7-9 to TRBJ2-5; possible D gene TRBD2, 5 bases. The CDR3 runs to 16 residues. CDR1 is SEHNR, CDR2 FQNEAQ, per germline (reference sequence). Trimming removed 3 bases at V and 1 base at J, with 15 bases between. As DNA, the CDR3 is TGTGCCAGCAGCTTTGGAGCTAGCTCTGGCCAAGAGACCCAGTACTTC. Residues: CASSFGASSGQETQYF.

This sequence joins TRBV29-1 and TRBJ2-5; D might be TRBD2 (6 bases). The DNA end is a closer match to TRBJ2-7, so the J assignment may be wrong. CDR1 is SQVTM and CDR2 is ANQGSEA in the germline V gene. The CDR3 runs 12 residues. The CDR3: CSAGSDSYEQYF. As DNA, the CDR3 is TGCAGCGCCGGGAGTGACTCCTACGAGCAGTACTTC.

J is TRBJ2-1 and V is TRBV20-1; the match to TRBD2 covers 7 bases. Germline V gene sequence: CDR1 DFQATT, CDR2 SNEGSKA (reference sequence). The J segment lost 7 bases and the V segment lost 5 bases, leaving 2 bases of the junction unmatched. CDR3 length equals 11 residues. The CDR3 loop reads CSAWTRNEQFF. CDR3 DNA sequence: TGCAGTGCTTGGACTAGGAATGAGCAGTTCTTC.

The rearrangement uses TRBV9 and TRBJ2-5; 9 nucleotides align to TRBD1. The J segment lost 3 bases and the V segment lost 3 bases, leaving 9 bases of the junction unmatched. CDR3 length: 16 residues. Per germline, CDR1 SGDLS and CDR2 YYNGEE. The CDR3 bases are TGTGCCAGCAGCGCCGTGGGGGGACAGGGTGAAGAGACCCAGTACTTC. This sequence encodes CASSAVGGQGEETQYF.

J is TRBJ1-1 and V is TRBV5-1; possibly TRBD1 for D (6 bases). The germline V and J ends were trimmed by 4 bases and 1 base, with 17 bases remaining between them. The CDR3 is 16 amino acids. Germline V gene sequence: CDR1 SGHRS, CDR2 YFSETQ. In DNA form, the CDR3 reads TGCGCCAGCAGCCTTTACCGGGACACTAGGAACACTGAAGCTTTCTTT. Its translation: CASSLYRDTRNTEAFF.

Only one count was recorded for this clone. This CDR3 fails to terminate in the conserved phenylalanine or tryptophan, so it likely reflects a read error. The rearrangement joins TRBV5-1 to TRBJ1-2; a weak D match, TRBD1 (5 bases). The CDR3 contains 17 residues. Trimming removed 0 bases at V and 0 bases at J, with 15 bases between. The germline V gene encodes CDR1 SGHRS and CDR2 YFSETQ. The CDR3 loop reads CASSLAQVNKANYGYTL. The DNA for the CDR3 is TGCGCCAGCAGCTTGGCACAGGTCAACAAAGCTAACTATGGCTACACCCTC.

The rearrangement uses TRBV30 and TRBJ1-5, with 7 nucleotides matching TRBD1. V lost 0 bases and J lost 6; bases outside the gene matches: 5. There are 14 residues in the CDR3. Germline CDR1 is GTSNPN and CDR2 is SVGIG (reference sequence). CDR3 loop: CAWSVLQGRQPQHF. In nucleotides, the CDR3 is TGTGCCTGGAGTGTATTACAGGGGCGTCAGCCCCAGCATTTT.

CDR3 in DNA: TGCAGCTCAACGACCGGGGTGGGGGAGCAGTACTTC. Translation gives CSSTTGVGEQYF. The chain has TRBV29-1 and TRBJ2-7; a weak D match, TRBD2 (5 bases). CDR3 size: 12 residues. V was pared by 8 bases and J by 7 bases, with 18 bases between. Germline V gene data show CDR1 as SQVTM and CDR2 as ANQGSEA.

This chain uses TRBV5-4 with TRBJ2-6, with TRBD2 identical over 10 bases. Germline-derived CDR1 and CDR2 are SGHNT and YYREEE (reference sequence). The CDR3 extends over 17 amino acids. V shed 4 bases and J 1 base; nucleotides not matched to a gene: 5. The CDR3 spells CASSPSGSSSGANVLTF. In DNA form, the CDR3 reads TGTGCCAGCAGCCCTAGCGGGAGTAGTTCTGGGGCCAACGTCCTGACTTTC.

The chain combines TRBV12-5 with TRBJ2-1; D is unclear. The CDR3 spans 12 residues. Germline V gene sequence: CDR1 LGHNT, CDR2 FRNRAP. V lost 6 bases and J lost 5, with 8 bases in between. The CDR3 here is CASGLYDNEQFF. The CDR3, as DNA: TGTGCTAGTGGGTTGTATGACAATGAGCAGTTCTTC. The variable domain in full, completed from reference TRBV12-5 and TRBJ2-1, reads DARVTQTPRHKVTEMGQEVTMRCQPILGHNTVFWYRQTMMQGLELLAYFRNRAPLDDSGMPKDRFSAEMPDATLATLKIQPSEPRDSAVYFCASGLYDNEQFFGPGTRLTVL.

The rearrangement links TRBV18 to TRBJ2-5; D remains ambiguous. Between the trimmed V and J ends, which lost 8 bases and 5 bases, there was a span of 15 bases. Germline values: CDR1 KGHSH, CDR2 LQKENI. This CDR3 contains 13 residues. The CDR3 loop reads CASATMASETQYF. The CDR3 region has the DNA TGTGCCAGCGCCACCATGGCATCGGAGACCCAGTACTTC.